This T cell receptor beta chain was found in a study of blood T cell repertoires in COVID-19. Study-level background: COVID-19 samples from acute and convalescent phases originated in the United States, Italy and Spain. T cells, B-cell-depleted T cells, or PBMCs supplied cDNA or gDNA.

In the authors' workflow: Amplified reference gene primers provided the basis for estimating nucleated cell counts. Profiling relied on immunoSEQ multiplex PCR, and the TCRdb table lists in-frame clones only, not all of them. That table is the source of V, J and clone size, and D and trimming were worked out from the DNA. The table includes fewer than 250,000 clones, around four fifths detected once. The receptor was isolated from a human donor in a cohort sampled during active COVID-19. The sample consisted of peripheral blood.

The CDR3 region is CASSLSRSGRAAEQYF. In DNA, the CDR3 is TGCGCCAGCAGCTTGTCTCGGAGCGGGAGGGCCGCCGAGCAGTACTTC. V usage is TRBV5-1 and J usage is TRBJ2-7, with 10 positions matching TRBD2. CDR1 is SGHRS and CDR2 is YFSETQ in the germline V gene. After removal of 1 base from V and 6 bases from J, the junction contained 10 bases not matched to a gene. This CDR3 comprises 16 residues.